This T cell receptor (beta chain) stems from a study of T cells in Graves' hyperthyroidism and ophthalmopathy. The CDR3 regions of TCR beta were amplified from RNA transcripts. HTBI primers were employed in a first-round RT-PCR of the TCR CDR3. One entry per CDR3 protein, called by TCRdb with MiXCR from the multiplex PCR reads. The sample carries over 500,000 distinct CDR3 sequences, about 16% recorded once. This CDR3 is built from 14 residues. The V and J ends lost 4 bases and 6 bases, in that order; junction bases with no gene match: 7. In germline, CDR1 is LGHNA, CDR2 YSLEER. Concerning this clonotype: Antigen unknown.

Points from the study as a whole: Blood held most thyroid clonotypes expanded above 0.001 frequency.

J is TRBJ2-3 and V is TRBV4-3; TRBD1 matches at 7 bases. Specimen: blood. The sequence was obtained from a woman in her twenties or thirties with Graves' ophthalmopathy. For the CDR3, the DNA is TGCGCCAGCAGCCCTGCCGGGACAGTGGATACGCAGTATTTT. This codes for CASSPAGTVDTQYF.